The sequence of this TCR beta chain was determined in a study of CD8 T cells in ankylosing spondylitis. TCRdb processed the 5' RACE reads anew with MiXCR; each CDR3 protein has one entry. Of roughly 230,000 distinct CDR3 sequences in the sample, under 12% are singletons; the top ten hold around 3%. Ten or more counts support this clonotype. Its antigen remains unidentified. Study findings and constraints: Eight highly homologous variants formed a TCR beta motif that appeared characteristic of ankylosing spondylitis blood.

This clonotype was obtained from a male donor with ankylosing spondylitis or in good health (not recorded which). The material sequenced was blood, either unsorted or a sorted T cell fraction (not recorded which).

DNA for the CDR3: TGCGCCAGCAGCCAAGAAGGGCTAGCGGGAGGTGGGACCGGGGAGCTGTTTTTT. It specifies CASSQEGLAGGGTGELFF. This rearrangement joins TRBV4-1 to TRBJ2-2; the match to TRBD2 covers 11 bases. The CDR3 is made up of 18 amino acids. CDR1 and CDR2 (germline): MGHRA, YSYEKL. The ends lost 0 bases at V and 5 bases at J; junction bases unmatched: 8.